The 24 T cell receptor beta chains listed next were all sequenced from one sample in a study of blood T cell repertoires in COVID-19. The data were produced by immunoSEQ multiplex PCR, yet TCRdb's version contains in-frame clones alone and is incomplete. The profile shows under 200,000 clones, roughly nine tenths of them singletons. Sequencing was done on a sample of peripheral blood. These receptors came from a man aged 18 to 35 with acute or convalescent COVID-19.

This clone appeared a few times. The V gene is TRBV30, the J gene TRBJ1-5; D call uncertain. CDR1 and CDR2 from the germline V gene are GTSNPN and SVGIG (reference sequence). Trimming removed 3 bases at V and 4 bases at J, with 13 bases between. The CDR3 runs 14 residues. CDR3 nucleotides: TGTGCCTGGAGCCCGGGAGGTTTAAATCAGCCCCAGCATTTT. It is translated as CAWSPGGLNQPQHF.

This chain connects TRBV19 to TRBJ1-2, with D perhaps matching TRBD1 (5 bases). Trimming removed 6 bases at V and 1 base at J, with 9 bases between. Per the germline V gene, CDR1 is LNHDA and CDR2 is SQIVND (reference sequence). The CDR3 is made up of 13 amino acids. CDR3 coding DNA: TGTGCCAGTAGCGCAGGGATTAACTATGGCTACACCTTC. It encodes CASSAGINYGYTF.

This chain connects TRBV4-2 to TRBJ1-3, with 7 bases aligning to TRBD1. Germline assignment: CDR1 LGHNA and CDR2 YNFKEQ. The CDR3 runs 16 residues. V trimming: 4 bases; J trimming: 0 bases; junction bases outside the gene matches: 6. The CDR3, as DNA: TGTGCCAGCAGCCGGGACAGCTTACGCTCTGGAAACACCATATATTTT. Protein: CASSRDSLRSGNTIYF.

The CDR3 nucleotides are TGTGCCAGCAGTGATAAGGGGATGCGTTCACCCCTCCACTTT. This codes for CASSDKGMRSPLHF. The chain has TRBV25-1 and TRBJ1-6, with D possibly matching TRBD1 (5 bases). The CDR3 totals 14 residues. From germline, CDR1 is MGHDK and CDR2 SYGVNS. V lost 3 bases and J lost 9, with 12 bases in between.

This clone was counted a single time. The J gene is TRBJ1-1, the V gene TRBV12-3 or TRBV12-4; D call uncertain. Trimming pared 6 bases from V and 1 base from J, leaving 6 bases between. The CDR3 loop spans 12 amino acids. The CDR3 is CASRPGNTEAFF. For the CDR3, the DNA is TGTGCCAGCAGGCCGGGGAACACTGAAGCTTTCTTT.

This sequence joins TRBV5-1 and TRBJ1-2, with D possibly being TRBD1 (5 bases). Trimming left V 0 bases short and J 8 bases short, with 14 bases between. CDR1 and CDR2 from the germline V gene are SGHRS and YFSETQ. This CDR3 region has 14 residues. CDR3 loop: CASSLAPGMIGYTF. CDR3 DNA sequence: TGCGCCAGCAGCTTGGCCCCAGGGATGATAGGCTACACCTTC.

The rearrangement joins TRBV7-8 to TRBJ2-7, with TRBD1 matching 8 bases. Germline-derived CDR1 and CDR2 are SGHVS and FQNEAQ. J gave up 3 bases and V 5 bases, and 6 bases lay outside the gene matches. This CDR3 is 14 amino acids long. Written as DNA, the CDR3 is TGTGCCAGCAGCCCCATGACAGGGGACTACGAGCAGTACTTC. Its translation is CASSPMTGDYEQYF.

V is TRBV7-9 and J is TRBJ2-1; 8 nucleotides match TRBD1. The CDR3 runs 19 residues. Germline loops: CDR1 SEHNR, CDR2 FQNEAQ (reference sequence). Trimming took 3 bases from V and 10 from J; bases not matched to a gene: 23. The CDR3 here is CASSFPTIQGERDNNEQFF. CDR3 in DNA: TGTGCCAGCAGCTTCCCGACGATACAGGGGGAAAGGGATAATAACGAGCAGTTCTTC.

The chain is built from TRBV6-5 and TRBJ2-1, with 13 bases matching TRBD2. The V and J ends lost 11 bases and 9 bases, in that order; junction bases with no gene match: 13. Germline CDR1 MNHEY, CDR2 SVGAGI. The CDR3 covers 15 residues. The chain's CDR3 is CASKTTSGGAGEQFF. For the CDR3, the DNA is TGTGCCTCCAAAACTACTAGCGGGGGGGCCGGTGAGCAGTTCTTC.

The chain combines TRBV7-9 with TRBJ2-2; no reliable D call. Germline lookup yields CDR1 SEHNR and CDR2 FQNEAQ (reference sequence). Trimming left V 8 bases short and J 6 bases short, with 19 bases between. The CDR3 spans 15 residues. This chain's CDR3 is CASLPDSSFAGELFF. CDR3 DNA: TGTGCCAGCCTTCCAGACTCCTCATTCGCCGGGGAGCTGTTTTTT.

The chain employs TRBV5-1 and TRBJ2-7, with 8 nucleotides matching TRBD1. The J segment lost 3 bases and the V segment lost 7 bases, leaving 12 bases of the junction unmatched. Germline lookup yields CDR1 SGHRS and CDR2 YFSETQ. The CDR3 is 15 amino acids. CDR3 nucleotide sequence: TGCGCCAGCGGACCCGGGACAGGCGAACTCTACGAGCAGTACTTC. Its protein product is CASGPGTGELYEQYF.

The rearrangement links TRBV30 to TRBJ1-2, with TRBD1 as a possible D gene (5 bases). The CDR3 has 12 residues. Trimming left V 2 bases short and J 2 bases short, with 6 bases between. Germline CDR1 is GTSNPN and CDR2 is SVGIG (reference sequence). The DNA for the CDR3 is TGTGCCTGGAGTCAGGGAAACTATGGCTACACCTTC. Residues: CAWSQGNYGYTF.

The DNA for the CDR3 is TGTGCCAGCAAAATAACGGGACAGGACTACGAGCAGTACTTC. Protein: CASKITGQDYEQYF. V gene TRBV6-5 combines with J gene TRBJ2-7, with TRBD1 matching over 8 bases. CDR3 length: 14 residues. Looked up from germline, CDR1 is MNHEY and CDR2 is SVGAGI. V trimming: 7 bases; J trimming: 3 bases; junction bases outside the gene matches: 8.

The J gene is TRBJ2-3, the V gene TRBV5-5; weak D call: TRBD2 (6 bases). Per germline, CDR1 SGHKS and CDR2 YYEKEE (reference sequence). This CDR3 has 16 residues. Trimming took 0 bases from V and 5 from J, leaving 16 bases between them. Here the CDR3 reads CASSLEWREAGDTQYF. The CDR3 DNA reads as TGTGCCAGCAGCTTGGAGTGGAGGGAGGCCGGAGATACGCAGTATTTT.

The rearrangement links TRBV6-6 to TRBJ1-2, with D possibly matching TRBD1 (6 bases). The V and J ends lost 7 bases and 1 base respectively, with 10 bases between them. The CDR3 spans 13 residues. Germline CDR1 reads MNHNY; CDR2 reads SVGAGI (reference sequence). CDR3 in amino acids: CASNGQNNYGYTF. The DNA for the CDR3 is TGTGCCAGCAACGGACAGAATAACTATGGCTACACCTTC.

This chain connects TRBV19 to TRBJ1-1, with unresolved D. V dropped 4 bases and J dropped 1 base, with 4 bases sitting between them. Germline CDR1 is LNHDA and CDR2 is SQIVND (reference sequence). The CDR3 length is 12 residues. The CDR3 region is CASSNGNTEAFF. The CDR3 nucleotides are TGTGCCAGTAGTAACGGGAACACTGAAGCTTTCTTT.

The chain is built from TRBV29-1 and TRBJ2-1, with TRBD2 matching over 15 bases. Losses at the gene ends were 5 bases for V and 9 bases for J; bases not matched to a gene: 5. This CDR3 has 14 amino acids. Germline V lookup: CDR1 SQVTM, CDR2 ANQGSEA. CDR3 in DNA: TGCAGCGTTTCTCGGACTAGCGGGGGGGCTGAGCAGTTCTTC. Protein sequence: CSVSRTSGGAEQFF.

This chain connects TRBV10-3 to TRBJ1-3, with a tentative D call TRBD1 (6 bases). The CDR3 runs to 16 residues. V lost 6 bases and J 0 bases, leaving 15 bases between the germline ends. Germline loops: CDR1 ENHRY, CDR2 SYGVKD. The CDR3 loop reads CAISTTRGGSGNTIYF. CDR3 coding DNA: TGTGCCATCAGCACGACAAGGGGGGGCTCTGGAAACACCATATATTTT.

This chain uses TRBV9 with TRBJ2-2; D is ambiguous. Germline CDR1 reads SGDLS; CDR2 reads YYNGEE. The CDR3 extends over 17 amino acids. Trimming removed 0 bases from V and 5 bases from J, with 17 bases in between. In DNA form, the CDR3 reads TGTGCCAGCAGCGTAGACGGTTCCTTTTTTTGGACCGGGGAGCTGTTTTTT. Amino acids: CASSVDGSFFWTGELFF. Filled out from reference TRBV9 and TRBJ2-2, the complete variable domain reads DSGVTQTPKHLITATGQRVTLRCSPRSGDLSVYWYQQSLDQGLQFLIQYYNGEERAKGNILERFSAQQFPDLHSELNLSSLELGDSALYFCASSVDGSFFWTGELFFGEGSRLTVL.

CDR3 in DNA: TGTGCCAGCAGCCAAAACAGGGGGGCCCAAGAGACCCAGTACTTC. Translation gives CASSQNRGAQETQYF. V usage is TRBV11-2 and J usage is TRBJ2-5; 8 bases align to TRBD1. J lost 1 base, V lost 5 bases, and 6 bases had no gene match. The CDR3 totals 15 residues. Per the germline V gene, CDR1 is SGHAT and CDR2 is FQNNGV.

The CDR3 sequence: CASTRQGRRYTF. The CDR3 coding sequence is TGTGCCAGCACCAGACAGGGTAGGCGCTACACCTTC. The V gene is TRBV6-6, the J gene TRBJ1-2; TRBD1 matches at 7 bases. Germline loops: CDR1 MNHNY, CDR2 SVGAGI (reference sequence). V shed 7 bases, J shed 9 bases, and the junction held 8 bases outside the gene matches. This CDR3 spans 12 amino acids.

The V and J genes are TRBV7-9 and TRBJ2-2; maybe TRBD1 (6 bases). Germline V gene data show CDR1 as SEHNR and CDR2 as FQNEAQ (reference sequence). V lost 5 bases and J 4 bases, leaving 14 bases between the germline ends. The CDR3 is made up of 15 amino acids. The CDR3 here is CASSDDRRSTGELFF. The CDR3 DNA sequence: TGTGCCAGCAGCGACGACAGGAGGTCCACCGGGGAGCTGTTTTTT. Combining the CDR3 with reference TRBV7-9 and TRBJ2-2 gives the whole variable domain DTGVSQNPRHKITKRGQNVTFRCDPISEHNRLYWYRQTLGQGPEFLTYFQNEAQLEKSRLLSDRFSAERPKGSFSTLEIQRTEQGDSAMYLCASSDDRRSTGELFFGEGSRLTVL.

The V gene is TRBV6-4, the J gene TRBJ2-3; 12 positions match TRBD2. Germline CDR1 is MRHNA and CDR2 is SNTAGT. After removal of 6 bases from V and 4 bases from J, the junction contained 5 bases not matched to a gene. This CDR3 has 15 amino acids. CDR3 in DNA: TGTGCCAGCAGCAAGACTAGCGGGGGTTCAGATACGCAGTATTTT. Protein sequence: CASSKTSGGSDTQYF.

V usage is TRBV28 and J usage is TRBJ1-6; unclear D gene. The CDR3 spans 16 residues. Germline V gives CDR1 MDHEN, CDR2 SYDVKM. The V end lost 6 bases, the J end lost 2 bases, and 14 bases lay between the germline ends. CDR3 in DNA: TGTGCCAGCAGACCCCCAGTAGGAGCCTATAATTCACCCCTCCACTTT. Its protein product is CASRPPVGAYNSPLHF.